The text below deals with one T cell receptor beta chain. Its antigen is unidentified. The data were obtained in a study of OX40 agonist ivuxolimab in advanced cancers. General study findings and limits: Expanded clones belonging to CD8+ T cells outnumbered, on average, those of CD4+. Also present in some nonresponders was a low level of normalized T-cell clonal expansion.

Germline CDR1 and CDR2: MNHEY and SMNVEV (reference sequence). The CDR3 runs to 15 residues. After removal of 3 bases from V and 2 bases from J, the junction contained 4 bases not matched to a gene. Libraries were prepared by immunoSEQ multiplex PCR; TCRdb keeps only in-frame clonotypes and omits some of them. The profile shows about 38,000 clones, nearly 85% of them singletons. The source is an adult with an advanced solid tumor such as melanoma, head and neck, liver or kidney cancer. Sequenced here: CD4+ or CD8+ T cells sorted from blood, sampled in a trial of the OX40 agonist ivuxolimab. V usage is TRBV27 and J usage is TRBJ1-5, with TRBD1 matching 7 bases. CDR3: CASSFQGVGNQPQHF. The CDR3 DNA reads as TGTGCCAGCAGTTTCCAGGGGGTGGGCAATCAGCCCCAGCATTTT.